This T cell receptor (beta chain) emerged from a study of shared T cell receptors in the human thymus. Measured with immunoSEQ multiplex PCR; TCRdb has only the in-frame clones, and not every one. The repertoire includes hundreds of thousands of clones, approximately 89% of them detected once, and roughly 0.0086% sits in the top ten. Germline loops: CDR1 SQVTM, CDR2 ANQGSEA. The CDR3 is 15 residues long. The same sample was also studied in work on human thymus T cells. As that report states: Healthy Finnish infants undergoing corrective surgery for congenital heart defects were the donors. The thymus tissue came from resections taken during corrective heart surgery. Gene usage for V and J segments appeared biased in thymic and blood repertoires. Highly overlapping thymic repertoires among unrelated individuals were reported in related research.

The receptor was isolated from a boy under three years old with a congenital heart defect. Sequences were obtained from thymocytes. The chain couples TRBV29-1 to TRBJ2-5, with a weak D call TRBD1 (6 bases). The J call may be mistaken, given a closer DNA end match to TRBJ2-7. The CDR3 DNA reads TGCAGCGTCAATTTCCCGGACAGATCGATCTACGAGCAGTACTTC. It codes for CSVNFPDRSIYEQYF.